The clone carrying this T cell receptor (beta chain) appeared many times. The CDR3 is 16 residues long. Per germline, CDR1 MGHRA and CDR2 YSYEKL. Trimming removed 2 bases at V and 0 bases at J, with 14 bases between. The data originate from a study of Graves' ophthalmopathy and Graves' hyperthyroidism. RNA transcripts served as template for amplifying TCR beta CDR3 sequences. In the first round, RT-PCR was carried out with HTBI primers, and a multiplex PCR formed the second round. TCRdb re-analysed the multiplex PCR reads in MiXCR, keeping a single row per CDR3 protein. The sample comprises hundreds of thousands of distinct CDR3 sequences, 20% to 25% of which are singletons, and under 3% rests with the top ten.

What was sequenced was peripheral blood. The TCR comes from a young woman with stable Graves' hyperthyroidism. The chain joins TRBV4-1 to TRBJ2-7, with a possible D match to TRBD2 (5 bases). In DNA, the CDR3 is TGCGCCAGCAGCCAACCTTTTACTAGGATCTCCTACGAGCAGTACTTC. It is translated as CASSQPFTRISYEQYF.